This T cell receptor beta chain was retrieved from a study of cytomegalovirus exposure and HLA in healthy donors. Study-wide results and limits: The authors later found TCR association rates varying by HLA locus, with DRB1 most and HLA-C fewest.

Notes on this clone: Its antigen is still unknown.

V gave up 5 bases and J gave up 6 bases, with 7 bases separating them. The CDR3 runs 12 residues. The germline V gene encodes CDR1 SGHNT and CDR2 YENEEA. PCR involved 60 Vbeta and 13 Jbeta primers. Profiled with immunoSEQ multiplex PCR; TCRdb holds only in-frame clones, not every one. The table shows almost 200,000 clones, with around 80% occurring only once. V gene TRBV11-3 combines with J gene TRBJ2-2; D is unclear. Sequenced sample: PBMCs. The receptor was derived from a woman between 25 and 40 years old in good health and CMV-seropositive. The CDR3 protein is CASSPNSGELFF. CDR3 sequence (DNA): TGTGCCAGCAGCCCTAATTCCGGGGAGCTGTTTTTT.